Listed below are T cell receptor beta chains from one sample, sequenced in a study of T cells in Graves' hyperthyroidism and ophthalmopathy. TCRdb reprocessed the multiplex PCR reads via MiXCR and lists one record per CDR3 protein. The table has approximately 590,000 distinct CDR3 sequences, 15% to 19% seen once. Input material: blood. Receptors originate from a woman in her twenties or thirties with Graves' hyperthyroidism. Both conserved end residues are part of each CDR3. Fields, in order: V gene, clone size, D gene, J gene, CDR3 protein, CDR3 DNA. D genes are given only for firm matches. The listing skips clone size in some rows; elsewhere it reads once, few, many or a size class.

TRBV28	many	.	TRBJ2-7	CASSLSVRDEQYF	TGTGCCAGCAGTTTATCCGTCAGGGACGAGCAGTACTTC
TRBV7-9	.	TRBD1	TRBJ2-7	CASSAPTGGEQYF	TGTGCCAGCAGCGCTCCGACAGGGGGCGAGCAGTACTTC
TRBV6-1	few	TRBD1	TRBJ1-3	CASSSRTGSSGNTIYF	TGTGCCAGCAGTTCCCGGACAGGGAGCTCTGGAAACACCATATATTTT
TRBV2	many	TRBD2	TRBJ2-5	CASSVAGQETQYF	TGTGCCAGCAGTGTAGCGGGTCAAGAGACCCAGTACTTC
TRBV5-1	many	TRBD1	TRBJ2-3	CASGGGQASTDTQYF	TGCGCCAGCGGAGGCGGACAGGCTAGCACAGATACGCAGTATTTT
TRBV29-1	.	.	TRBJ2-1	CSGGPAHQTYNEQFF	TGCAGCGGGGGGCCGGCGCACCAAACCTACAATGAGCAGTTCTTC
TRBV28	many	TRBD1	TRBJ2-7	CASSLGTGSPEQYF	TGTGCCAGCAGTTTAGGGACAGGGAGCCCCGAGCAGTACTTC
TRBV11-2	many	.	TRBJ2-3	CASSLDGVPDTQYF	TGTGCCAGCAGCTTAGATGGGGTCCCAGATACGCAGTATTTT
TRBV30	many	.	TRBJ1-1	CAWSVGGRMNTEAFF	TGTGCCTGGAGTGTGGGGGGGCGCATGAACACTGAAGCTTTCTTT
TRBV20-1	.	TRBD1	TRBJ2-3	CSARQGARTDTQYF	TGCAGTGCTCGACAGGGGGCAAGGACAGATACGCAGTATTTT
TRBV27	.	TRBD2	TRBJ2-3	CASRRSLARTRADTQYF	TGTGCCAGCAGACGATCACTAGCGCGTACACGGGCAGATACGCAGTATTTT
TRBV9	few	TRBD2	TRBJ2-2	CASSEPGTSGTGELFF	TGTGCCAGCAGCGAACCCGGGACTAGCGGGACCGGGGAGCTGTTTTTT
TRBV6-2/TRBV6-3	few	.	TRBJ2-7	CASSYAPTELYEQYF	TGTGCCAGCAGTTACGCACCGACCGAACTCTACGAGCAGTACTTC
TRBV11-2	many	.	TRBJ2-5	CASSSRTPLAQETQYF	TGTGCCAGCAGCTCACGGACACCGCTGGCCCAAGAGACCCAGTACTTC
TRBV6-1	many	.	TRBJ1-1	CASSDLRLFRRLNTEAFF	TGTGCCAGCAGTGATCTGAGGCTCTTTAGGCGGTTGAACACTGAAGCTTTCTTT
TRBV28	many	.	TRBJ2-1	CASSLGGEDRDNEQFF	TGTGCCAGCAGTTTAGGTGGAGAGGACCGCGACAATGAGCAGTTCTTC
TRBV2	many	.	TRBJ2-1	CASSATAGISEQFF	TGTGCCAGCAGTGCGACCGCGGGGATATCTGAGCAGTTCTTC
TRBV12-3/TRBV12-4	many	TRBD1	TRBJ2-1	CASSLRIGDRALREQFF	TGTGCCAGCAGTTTACGAATAGGGGACAGGGCCTTACGTGAGCAGTTCTTC
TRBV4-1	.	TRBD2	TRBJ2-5	CASSQELPSGWQETQYF	TGCGCCAGCAGCCAAGAACTCCCTAGCGGGTGGCAAGAGACCCAGTACTTC
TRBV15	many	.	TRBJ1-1	CATSRASKGTEAFF	TGTGCCACCAGCAGAGCCTCGAAGGGCACTGAAGCTTTCTTT
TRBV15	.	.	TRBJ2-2	CATSRDTGELFF	TGTGCCACCAGCAGGGACACCGGGGAGCTGTTTTTT
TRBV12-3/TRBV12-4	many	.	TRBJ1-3	CATSRVSWGLGNTIYF	TGTGCCACCTCACGGGTATCTTGGGGGCTTGGAAACACCATATATTTT
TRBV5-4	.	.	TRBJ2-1	CASSSIDPALSHEQFF	TGTGCCAGCAGCTCTATAGACCCAGCGTTAAGTCATGAGCAGTTCTTC
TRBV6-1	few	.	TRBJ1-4	CASSTMQAGTANEKLFF	TGTGCCAGCAGTACAATGCAGGCGGGTACGGCTAATGAAAAACTGTTTTTT
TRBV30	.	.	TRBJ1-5	CAWSVRTGTNQPQHF	TGTGCCTGGAGTGTACGAACAGGCACCAATCAGCCCCAGCATTTT
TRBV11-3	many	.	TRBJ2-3	CASSLSTGSTDTQYF	TGTGCCAGCAGCTTAAGCACGGGGAGCACAGATACGCAGTATTTT
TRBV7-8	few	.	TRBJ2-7	CASSLALDFTGFQQYF	TGTGCCAGCAGCTTAGCGCTTGACTTCACCGGTTTCCAGCAGTACTTC
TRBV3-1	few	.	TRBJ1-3	CASSQGQAISGSTIYF	TGTGCCAGCAGCCAAGGACAGGCGATCTCTGGAAGCACCATATATTTT
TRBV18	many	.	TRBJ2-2	CASSPPNPRELFF	TGTGCCAGCTCACCACCAAACCCTAGAGAGCTGTTTTTT
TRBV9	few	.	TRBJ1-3	CASSGDGSSGNTIYF	TGTGCCAGCAGCGGGGACGGATCCTCTGGAAACACCATATATTTT
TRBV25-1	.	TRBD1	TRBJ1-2	CASSAQGAYYGYTF	TGTGCCAGCAGTGCACAGGGGGCTTACTATGGCTACACCTTC
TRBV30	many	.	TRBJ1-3	CAWSVRITSGNTIYF	TGTGCCTGGAGTGTACGTATTACATCGGGAAACACCATATATTTT
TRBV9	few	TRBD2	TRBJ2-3	CASSVGPGLGDTQYF	TGTGCCAGCAGCGTTGGACCGGGACTAGGAGATACGCAGTATTTT
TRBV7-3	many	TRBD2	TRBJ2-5	CASIPRSGEGSETQYF	TGTGCCAGCATCCCAAGGAGTGGGGAGGGCTCAGAGACCCAGTACTTC
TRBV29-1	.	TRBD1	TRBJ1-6	CSVGGTGDSPLHF	TGCAGCGTTGGAGGGACAGGTGATTCACCCCTCCACTTT
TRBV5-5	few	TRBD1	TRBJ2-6	CASVNSGTGYYSGANVLTF	TGTGCCAGCGTAAATTCCGGGACAGGCTATTACTCTGGGGCCAACGTCCTGACTTTC